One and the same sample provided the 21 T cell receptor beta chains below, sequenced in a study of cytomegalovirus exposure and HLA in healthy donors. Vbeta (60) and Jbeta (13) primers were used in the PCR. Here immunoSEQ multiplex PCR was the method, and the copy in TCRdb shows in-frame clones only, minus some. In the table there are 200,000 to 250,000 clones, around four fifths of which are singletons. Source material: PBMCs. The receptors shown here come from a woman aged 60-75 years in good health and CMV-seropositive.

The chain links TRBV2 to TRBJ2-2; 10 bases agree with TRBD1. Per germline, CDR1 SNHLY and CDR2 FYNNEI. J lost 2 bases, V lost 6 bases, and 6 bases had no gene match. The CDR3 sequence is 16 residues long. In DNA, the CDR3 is TGTGCCAGCAGAGGGACAGGGGCCCTAAACACCGGGGAGCTGTTTTTT. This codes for CASRGTGALNTGELFF.

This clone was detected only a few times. CDR3 DNA sequence: TGTGCCAGCAGTTCCTCGACAGGGAACTTCGAGCAGTACTTC. Its translation: CASSSSTGNFEQYF. The chain combines TRBV27 with TRBJ2-7; 7 nucleotides line up with TRBD1. In germline, CDR1 is MNHEY, CDR2 SMNVEV (reference sequence). V trimming: 4 bases; J trimming: 6 bases; junction bases outside the gene matches: 9. The CDR3 spans 14 residues.

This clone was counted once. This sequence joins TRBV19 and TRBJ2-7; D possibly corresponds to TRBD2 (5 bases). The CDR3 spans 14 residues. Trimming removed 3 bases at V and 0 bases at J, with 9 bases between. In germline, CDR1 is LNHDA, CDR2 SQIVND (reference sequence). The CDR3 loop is CASSMIGDSYEQYF. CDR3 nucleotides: TGTGCCAGTAGTATGATCGGGGACTCCTACGAGCAGTACTTC.

The CDR3 protein is CASSSWDRDRDNYEQYF. CDR3 DNA sequence: TGTGCCAGCAGCTCCTGGGACCGGGACAGAGATAACTACGAGCAGTACTTC. The V and J genes are TRBV5-4 and TRBJ2-7; 7 bases align to TRBD1. With V trimmed by 3 bases and J by 3 bases, 15 bases remained unmatched. CDR1 and CDR2 from the germline V gene are SGHNT and YYREEE (reference sequence). This CDR3 is 17 amino acids long. The whole variable domain, filled in from reference TRBV5-4 and TRBJ2-7, reads ETGVTQSPTHLIKTRGQQVTLRCSSQSGHNTVSWYQQALGQGPQFIFQYYREEENGRGNFPPRFSGLQFPNYSSELNVNALELDDSALYLCASSSWDRDRDNYEQYFGPGTRLTVT.

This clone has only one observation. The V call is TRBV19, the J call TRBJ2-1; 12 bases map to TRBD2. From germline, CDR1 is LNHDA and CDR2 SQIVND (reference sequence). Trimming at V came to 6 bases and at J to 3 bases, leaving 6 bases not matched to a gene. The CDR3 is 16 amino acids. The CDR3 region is CASSLTSGGNYNEQFF. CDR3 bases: TGTGCCAGTAGCCTGACTAGCGGGGGTAACTACAATGAGCAGTTCTTC. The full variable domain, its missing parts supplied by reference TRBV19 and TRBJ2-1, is DGGITQSPKYLFRKEGQNVTLSCEQNLNHDAMYWYRQDPGQGLRLIYYSQIVNDFQKGDIAEGYSVSREKKESFPLTVTSAQKNPTAFYLCASSLTSGGNYNEQFFGPGTRLTVL.

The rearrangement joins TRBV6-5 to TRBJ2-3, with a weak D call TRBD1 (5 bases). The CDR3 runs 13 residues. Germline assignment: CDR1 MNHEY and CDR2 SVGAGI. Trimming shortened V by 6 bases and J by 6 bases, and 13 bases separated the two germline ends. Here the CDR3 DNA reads TGTGCCAGCAGGGGGCAAGGGATGGATACGCAGTATTTT. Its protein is CASRGQGMDTQYF.

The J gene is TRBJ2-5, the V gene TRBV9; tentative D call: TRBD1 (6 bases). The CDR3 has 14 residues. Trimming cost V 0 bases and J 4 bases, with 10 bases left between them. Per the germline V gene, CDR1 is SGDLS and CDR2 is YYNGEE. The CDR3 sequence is CASSVATRGETQYF. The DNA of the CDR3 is TGTGCCAGCAGCGTAGCAACCAGGGGAGAGACCCAGTACTTC.

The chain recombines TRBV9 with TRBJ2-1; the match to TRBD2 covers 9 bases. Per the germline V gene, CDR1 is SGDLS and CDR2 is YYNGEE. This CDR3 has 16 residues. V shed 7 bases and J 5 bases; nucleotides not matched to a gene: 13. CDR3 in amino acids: CASHFRRLAADNEQFF. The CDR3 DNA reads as TGTGCCAGCCACTTTCGAAGACTAGCGGCCGACAATGAGCAGTTCTTC. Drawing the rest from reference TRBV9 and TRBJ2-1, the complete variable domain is DSGVTQTPKHLITATGQRVTLRCSPRSGDLSVYWYQQSLDQGLQFLIQYYNGEERAKGNILERFSAQQFPDLHSELNLSSLELGDSALYFCASHFRRLAADNEQFFGPGTRLTVL.

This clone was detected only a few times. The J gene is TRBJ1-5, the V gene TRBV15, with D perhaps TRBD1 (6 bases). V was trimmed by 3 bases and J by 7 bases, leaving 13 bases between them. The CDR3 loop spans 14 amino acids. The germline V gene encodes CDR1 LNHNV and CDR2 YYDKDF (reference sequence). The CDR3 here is CATSSQGRGQPQHF. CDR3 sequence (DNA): TGTGCCACCAGCAGCCAGGGGAGGGGGCAGCCCCAGCATTTT.

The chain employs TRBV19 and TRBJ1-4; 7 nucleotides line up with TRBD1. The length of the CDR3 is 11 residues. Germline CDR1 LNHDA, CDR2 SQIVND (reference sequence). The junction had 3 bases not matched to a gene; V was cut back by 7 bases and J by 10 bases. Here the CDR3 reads CASMRQGKLFF. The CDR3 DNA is TGTGCCAGTATGAGACAGGGAAAACTGTTTTTT. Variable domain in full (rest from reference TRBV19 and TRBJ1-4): DGGITQSPKYLFRKEGQNVTLSCEQNLNHDAMYWYRQDPGQGLRLIYYSQIVNDFQKGDIAEGYSVSREKKESFPLTVTSAQKNPTAFYLCASMRQGKLFFGSGTQLSVL.

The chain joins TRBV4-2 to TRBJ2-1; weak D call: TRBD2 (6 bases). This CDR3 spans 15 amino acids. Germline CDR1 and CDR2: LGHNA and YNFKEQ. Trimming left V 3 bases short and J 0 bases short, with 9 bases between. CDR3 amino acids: CASSHAGSSYNEQFF. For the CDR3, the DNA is TGTGCCAGCAGCCATGCGGGGAGCTCCTACAATGAGCAGTTCTTC.

The CDR3 spells CASRWGSGNQPQHF. In nucleotides, the CDR3 is TGTGCCAGTAGGTGGGGCTCGGGCAATCAGCCCCAGCATTTT. This chain connects TRBV19 to TRBJ1-5; possible D gene TRBD1, 5 bases. The V gene lost 6 bases and the J gene lost 2 bases, with 11 bases spanning the gap. The CDR3 spans 14 residues. Germline V gene lookup returns CDR1 LNHDA and CDR2 SQIVND (reference sequence).

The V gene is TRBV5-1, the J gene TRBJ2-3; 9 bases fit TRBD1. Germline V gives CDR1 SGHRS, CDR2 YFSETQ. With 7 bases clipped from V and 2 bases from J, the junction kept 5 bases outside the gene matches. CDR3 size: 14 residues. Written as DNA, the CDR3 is TGCGCCAGCTCACAGGGGGCCCTCACAGATACGCAGTATTTT. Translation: CASSQGALTDTQYF.

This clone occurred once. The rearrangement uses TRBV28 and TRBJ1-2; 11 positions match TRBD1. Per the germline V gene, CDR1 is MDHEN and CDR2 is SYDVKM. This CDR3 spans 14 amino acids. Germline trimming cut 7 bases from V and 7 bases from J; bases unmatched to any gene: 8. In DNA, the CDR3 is TGTGCCAGCACCGGACAGGGGGCGCTTGGTGGCTACACCTTC. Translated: CASTGQGALGGYTF.

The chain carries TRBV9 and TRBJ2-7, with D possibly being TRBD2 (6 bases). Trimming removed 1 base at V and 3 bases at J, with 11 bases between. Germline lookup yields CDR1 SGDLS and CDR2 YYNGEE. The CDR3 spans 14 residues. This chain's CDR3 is CASSVNWGDYEQYF. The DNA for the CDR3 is TGTGCCAGCAGCGTAAACTGGGGGGACTACGAGCAGTACTTC.

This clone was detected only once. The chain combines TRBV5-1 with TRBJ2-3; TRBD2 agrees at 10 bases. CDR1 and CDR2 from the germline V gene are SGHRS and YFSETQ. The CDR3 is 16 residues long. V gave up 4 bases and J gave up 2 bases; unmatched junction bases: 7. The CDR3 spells CASSPQRGGITDTQYF. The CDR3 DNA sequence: TGCGCCAGCAGCCCCCAGCGGGGGGGAATCACAGATACGCAGTATTTT.

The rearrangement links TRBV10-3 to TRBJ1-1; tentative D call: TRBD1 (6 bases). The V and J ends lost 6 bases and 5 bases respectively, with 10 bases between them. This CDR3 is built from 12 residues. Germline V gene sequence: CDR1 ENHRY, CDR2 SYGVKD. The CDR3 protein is CAIRGGGTEAFF. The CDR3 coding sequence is TGTGCCATCAGGGGAGGGGGGACTGAAGCTTTCTTT.

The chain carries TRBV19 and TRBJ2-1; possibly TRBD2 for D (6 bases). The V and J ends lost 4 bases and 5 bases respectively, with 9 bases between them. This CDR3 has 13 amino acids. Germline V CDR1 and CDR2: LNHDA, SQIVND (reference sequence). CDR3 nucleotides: TGTGCCAGTAGTACGGGCGGGAACAATGAGCAGTTCTTC. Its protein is CASSTGGNNEQFF.

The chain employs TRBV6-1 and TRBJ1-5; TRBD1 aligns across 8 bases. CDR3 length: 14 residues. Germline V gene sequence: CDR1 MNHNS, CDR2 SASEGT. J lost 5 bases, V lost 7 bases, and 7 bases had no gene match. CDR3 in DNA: TGTGCCAGCACTATGGGACAGGCGTATCAGCCCCAGCATTTT. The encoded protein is CASTMGQAYQPQHF.

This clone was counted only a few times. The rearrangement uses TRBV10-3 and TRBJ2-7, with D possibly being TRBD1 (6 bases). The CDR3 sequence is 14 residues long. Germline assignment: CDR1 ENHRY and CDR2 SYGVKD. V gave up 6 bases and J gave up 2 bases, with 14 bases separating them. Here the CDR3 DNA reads TGTGCCATCAGGGGGGAACAGGGAACCTACGAGCAGTACTTC. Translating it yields CAIRGEQGTYEQYF.

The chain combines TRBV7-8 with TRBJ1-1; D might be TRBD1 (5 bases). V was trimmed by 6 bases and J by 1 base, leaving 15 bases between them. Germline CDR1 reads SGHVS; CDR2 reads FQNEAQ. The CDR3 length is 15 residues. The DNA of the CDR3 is TGTGCCAGCAGTGGAGGGGAGTTTACGAACACTGAAGCTTTCTTT. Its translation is CASSGGEFTNTEAFF.